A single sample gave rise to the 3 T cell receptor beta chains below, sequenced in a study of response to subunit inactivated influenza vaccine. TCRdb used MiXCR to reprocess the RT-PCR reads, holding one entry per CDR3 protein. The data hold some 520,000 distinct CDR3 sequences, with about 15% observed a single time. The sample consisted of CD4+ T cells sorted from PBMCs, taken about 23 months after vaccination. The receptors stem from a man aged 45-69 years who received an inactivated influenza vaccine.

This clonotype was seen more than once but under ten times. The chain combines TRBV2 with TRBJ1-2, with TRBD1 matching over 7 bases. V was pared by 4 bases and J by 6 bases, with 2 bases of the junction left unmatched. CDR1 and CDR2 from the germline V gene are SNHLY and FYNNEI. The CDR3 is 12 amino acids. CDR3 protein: CASSVTGDGYTF. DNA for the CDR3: TGTGCCAGCAGTGTTACAGGGGATGGCTACACCTTC. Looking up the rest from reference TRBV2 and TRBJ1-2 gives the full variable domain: EPEVTQTPSHQVTQMGQEVILRCVPISNHLYFYWYRQILGQKVEFLVSFYNNEISEKSEIFDDQFSVERPDGSNFTLKIRSTKLEDSAMYFCASSVTGDGYTFGSGTRLTVV.

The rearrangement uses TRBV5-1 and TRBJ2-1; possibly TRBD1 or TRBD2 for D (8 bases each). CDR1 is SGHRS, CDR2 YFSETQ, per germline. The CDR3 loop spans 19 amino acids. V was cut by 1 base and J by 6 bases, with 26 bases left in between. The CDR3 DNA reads TGCGCCAGCAGCTTGAAATATGACAGGGGAATTAGCGGGATCAATGAGCAGTTCTTC. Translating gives CASSLKYDRGISGINEQFF.

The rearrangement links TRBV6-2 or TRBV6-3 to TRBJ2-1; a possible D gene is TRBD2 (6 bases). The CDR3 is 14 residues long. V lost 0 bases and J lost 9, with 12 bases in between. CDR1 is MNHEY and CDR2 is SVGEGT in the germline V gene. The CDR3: CASSYSGGPFEQFF. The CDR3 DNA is TGTGCCAGCAGTTACTCCGGGGGTCCTTTTGAGCAGTTCTTC.